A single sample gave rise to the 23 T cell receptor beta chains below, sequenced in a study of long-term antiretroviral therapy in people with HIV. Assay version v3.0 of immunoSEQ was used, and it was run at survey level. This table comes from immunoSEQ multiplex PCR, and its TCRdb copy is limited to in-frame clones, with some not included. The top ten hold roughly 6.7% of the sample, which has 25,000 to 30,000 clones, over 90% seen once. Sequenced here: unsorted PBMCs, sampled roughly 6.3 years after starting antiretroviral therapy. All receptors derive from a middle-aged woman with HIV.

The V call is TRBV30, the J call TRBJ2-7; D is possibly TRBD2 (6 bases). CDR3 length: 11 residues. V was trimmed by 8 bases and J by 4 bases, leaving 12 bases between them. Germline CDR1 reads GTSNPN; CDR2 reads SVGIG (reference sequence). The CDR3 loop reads CALVRGYEQYF. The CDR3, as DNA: TGTGCCCTAGTGCGGGGTTACGAGCAGTACTTC. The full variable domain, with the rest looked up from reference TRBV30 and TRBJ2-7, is SQTIHQWPATLVQPVGSPLSLECTVEGTSNPNLYWYRQAAGRGLQLLFYSVGIGQISSEVPQNLSASRPQDRQFILSSKKLLLSDSGFYLCALVRGYEQYFGPGTRLTVT.

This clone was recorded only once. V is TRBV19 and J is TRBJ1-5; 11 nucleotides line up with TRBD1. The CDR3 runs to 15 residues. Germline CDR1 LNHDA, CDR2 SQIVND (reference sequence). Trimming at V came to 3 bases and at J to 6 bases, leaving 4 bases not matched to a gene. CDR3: CASSIGQGAIQPQHF. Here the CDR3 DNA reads TGTGCCAGTAGTATCGGACAGGGGGCGATTCAGCCCCAGCATTTT.

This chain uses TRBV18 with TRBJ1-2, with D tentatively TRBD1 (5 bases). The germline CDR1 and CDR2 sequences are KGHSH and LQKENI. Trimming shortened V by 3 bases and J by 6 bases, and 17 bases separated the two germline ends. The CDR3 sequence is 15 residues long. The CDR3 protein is CASSPPGDRPDGYTF. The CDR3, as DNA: TGTGCCAGCTCACCCCCCGGCGACAGACCTGATGGCTACACCTTC.

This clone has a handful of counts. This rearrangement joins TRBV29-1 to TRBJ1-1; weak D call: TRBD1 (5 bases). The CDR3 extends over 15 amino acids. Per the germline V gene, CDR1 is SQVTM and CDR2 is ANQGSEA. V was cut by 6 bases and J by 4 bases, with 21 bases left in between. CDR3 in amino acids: CSVPISGAGTTEAFF. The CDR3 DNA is TGCAGCGTCCCAATATCTGGGGCAGGGACCACTGAAGCTTTCTTT. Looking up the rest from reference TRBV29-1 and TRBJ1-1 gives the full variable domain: SAVISQKPSRDICQRGTSLTIQCQVDSQVTMMFWYRQQPGQSLTLIATANQGSEATYESGFVIDKFPISRPNLTFSTLTVSNMSPEDSSIYLCSVPISGAGTTEAFFGQGTRLTVV.

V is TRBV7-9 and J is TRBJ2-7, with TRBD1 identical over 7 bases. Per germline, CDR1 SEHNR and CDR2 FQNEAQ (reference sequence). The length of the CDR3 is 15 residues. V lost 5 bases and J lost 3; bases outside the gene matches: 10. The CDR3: CASSPRDRDRYEQYF. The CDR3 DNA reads TGTGCCAGCAGCCCCCGGGACAGAGACCGCTACGAGCAGTACTTC.

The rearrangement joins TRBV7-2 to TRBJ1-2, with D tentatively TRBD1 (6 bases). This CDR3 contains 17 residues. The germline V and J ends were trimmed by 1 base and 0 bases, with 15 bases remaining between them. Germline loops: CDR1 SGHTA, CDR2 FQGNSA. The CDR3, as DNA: TGTGCCAGCAGCTTAGTCGGGGGGCGCCTGGCTAACTATGGCTACACCTTC. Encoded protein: CASSLVGGRLANYGYTF.

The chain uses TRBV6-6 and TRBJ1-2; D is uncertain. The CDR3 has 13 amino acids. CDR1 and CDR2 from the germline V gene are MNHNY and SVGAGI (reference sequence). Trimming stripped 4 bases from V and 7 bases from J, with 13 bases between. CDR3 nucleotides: TGTGCCAGCAGTTTTGGTGTTCGCAGTGGCTACACCTTC. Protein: CASSFGVRSGYTF.

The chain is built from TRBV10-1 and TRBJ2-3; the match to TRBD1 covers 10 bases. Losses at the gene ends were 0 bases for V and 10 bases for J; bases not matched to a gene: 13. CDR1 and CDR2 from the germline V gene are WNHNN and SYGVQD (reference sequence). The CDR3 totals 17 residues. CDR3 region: CASSESTLGTGASAQYF. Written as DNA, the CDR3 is TGCGCCAGCAGTGAGTCGACTCTGGGGACAGGGGCCTCCGCGCAGTATTTT.

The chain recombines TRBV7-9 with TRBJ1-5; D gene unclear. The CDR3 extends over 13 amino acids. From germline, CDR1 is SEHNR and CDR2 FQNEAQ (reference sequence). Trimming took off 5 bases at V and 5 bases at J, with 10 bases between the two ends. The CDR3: CASSLGRDQPQHF. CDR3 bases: TGTGCCAGCAGCCTAGGAAGGGATCAGCCCCAGCATTTT.

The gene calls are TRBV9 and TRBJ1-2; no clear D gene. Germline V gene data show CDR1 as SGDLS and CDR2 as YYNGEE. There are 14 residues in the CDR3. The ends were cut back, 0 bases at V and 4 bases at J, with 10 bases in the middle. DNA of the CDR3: TGTGCCAGCAGCGTAGTTGGGGATCTCTATGGCTACACCTTC. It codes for CASSVVGDLYGYTF.

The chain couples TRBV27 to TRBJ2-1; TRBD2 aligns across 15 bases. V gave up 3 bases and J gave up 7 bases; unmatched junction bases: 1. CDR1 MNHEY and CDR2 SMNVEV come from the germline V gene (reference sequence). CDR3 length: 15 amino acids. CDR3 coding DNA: TGTGCCAGCAGTTTCGGGACTAGCGGGGGGAATGAGCAGTTCTTC. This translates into CASSFGTSGGNEQFF.

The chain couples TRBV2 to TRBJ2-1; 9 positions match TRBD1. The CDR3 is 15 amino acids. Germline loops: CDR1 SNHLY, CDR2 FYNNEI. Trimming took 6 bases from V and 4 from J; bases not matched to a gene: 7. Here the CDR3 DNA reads TGTGCCAGCAGGCTCACAGGGGGCCTGTACAATGAGCAGTTCTTC. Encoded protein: CASRLTGGLYNEQFF.

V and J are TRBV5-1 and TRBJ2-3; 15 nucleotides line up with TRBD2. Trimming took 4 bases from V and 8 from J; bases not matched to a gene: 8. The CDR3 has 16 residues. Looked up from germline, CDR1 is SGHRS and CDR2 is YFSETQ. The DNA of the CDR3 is TGCGCCAGCAGCGAAGGACTAGCGGGGGGGGGAGTTACGCAGTATTTT. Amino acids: CASSEGLAGGGVTQYF.

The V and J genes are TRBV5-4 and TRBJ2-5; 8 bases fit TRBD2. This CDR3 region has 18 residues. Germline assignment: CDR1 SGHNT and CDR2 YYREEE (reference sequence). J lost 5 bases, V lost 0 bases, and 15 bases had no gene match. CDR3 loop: CASSLAPGAGGAGETQYF. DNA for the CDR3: TGTGCCAGCAGCTTGGCCCCCGGGGCGGGGGGAGCCGGGGAGACCCAGTACTTC.

This chain's CDR3 is CASRETAPYEQYF. The CDR3 DNA is TGTGCCAGCAGGGAGACAGCACCCTACGAGCAGTACTTC. The chain links TRBV6-1 to TRBJ2-7, with D possibly matching TRBD1 (5 bases). Germline values: CDR1 MNHNS, CDR2 SASEGT. This CDR3 is built from 13 residues. Trimming pared 6 bases from V and 2 bases from J, leaving 11 bases between.

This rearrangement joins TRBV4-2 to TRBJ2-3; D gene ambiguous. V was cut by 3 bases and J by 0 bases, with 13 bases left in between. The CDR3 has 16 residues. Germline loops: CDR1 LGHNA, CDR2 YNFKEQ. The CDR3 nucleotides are TGTGCCAGCAGCCAGATTAGTGGGTTTAGCACAGATACGCAGTATTTT. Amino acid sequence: CASSQISGFSTDTQYF.

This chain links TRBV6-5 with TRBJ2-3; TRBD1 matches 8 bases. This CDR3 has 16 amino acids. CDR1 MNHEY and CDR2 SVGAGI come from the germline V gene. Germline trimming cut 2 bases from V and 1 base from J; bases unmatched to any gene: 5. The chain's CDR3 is CASSYDGTGGTDTQYF. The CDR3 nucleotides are TGTGCCAGCAGTTACGATGGGACAGGCGGCACAGATACGCAGTATTTT.

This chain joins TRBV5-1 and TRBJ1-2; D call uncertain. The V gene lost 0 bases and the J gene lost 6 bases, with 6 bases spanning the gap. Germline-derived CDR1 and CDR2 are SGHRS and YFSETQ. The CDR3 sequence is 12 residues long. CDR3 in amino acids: CASSLGGDGYTF. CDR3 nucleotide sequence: TGCGCCAGCAGCTTGGGAGGAGATGGCTACACCTTC.

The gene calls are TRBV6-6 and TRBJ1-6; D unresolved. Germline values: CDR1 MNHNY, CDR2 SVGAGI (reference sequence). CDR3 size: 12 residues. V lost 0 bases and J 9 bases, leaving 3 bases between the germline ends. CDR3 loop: CASSYSVSPLHF. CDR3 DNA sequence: TGTGCCAGCAGTTACTCGGTTTCACCCCTCCACTTT.

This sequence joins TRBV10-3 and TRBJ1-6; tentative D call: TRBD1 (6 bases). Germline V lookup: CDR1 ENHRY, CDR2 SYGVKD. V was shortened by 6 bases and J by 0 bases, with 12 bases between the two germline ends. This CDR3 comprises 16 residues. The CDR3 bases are TGTGCCATCAGCCAGGGGAGGTCCTCCTATAATTCACCCCTCCACTTT. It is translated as CAISQGRSSYNSPLHF.

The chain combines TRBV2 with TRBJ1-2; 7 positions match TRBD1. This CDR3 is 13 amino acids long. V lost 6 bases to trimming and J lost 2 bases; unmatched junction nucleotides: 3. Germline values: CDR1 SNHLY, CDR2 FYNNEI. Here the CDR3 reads CASSLTGNYGYTF. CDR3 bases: TGTGCCAGCAGCCTGACAGGGAACTATGGCTACACCTTC. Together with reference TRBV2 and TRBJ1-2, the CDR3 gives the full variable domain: EPEVTQTPSHQVTQMGQEVILRCVPISNHLYFYWYRQILGQKVEFLVSFYNNEISEKSEIFDDQFSVERPDGSNFTLKIRSTKLEDSAMYFCASSLTGNYGYTFGSGTRLTVV.

The CDR3, as DNA: TGTGCCAGCAGCTTTGGAGGCCCAAGCTCCTACAATGAGCAGTTCTTC. Amino acid sequence: CASSFGGPSSYNEQFF. The V and J genes are TRBV5-4 and TRBJ2-1; a weak D match, TRBD2 (5 bases). V dropped 2 bases and J dropped 0 bases, with 12 bases sitting between them. The CDR3 is 16 amino acids. In germline, CDR1 is SGHNT, CDR2 YYREEE (reference sequence).

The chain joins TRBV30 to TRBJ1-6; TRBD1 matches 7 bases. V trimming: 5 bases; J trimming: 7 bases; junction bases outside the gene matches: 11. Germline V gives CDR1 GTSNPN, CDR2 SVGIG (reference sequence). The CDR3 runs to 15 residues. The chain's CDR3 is CAWREHSGGNSPLHF. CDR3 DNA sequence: TGTGCCTGGCGGGAACACTCAGGGGGAAATTCACCCCTCCACTTT.